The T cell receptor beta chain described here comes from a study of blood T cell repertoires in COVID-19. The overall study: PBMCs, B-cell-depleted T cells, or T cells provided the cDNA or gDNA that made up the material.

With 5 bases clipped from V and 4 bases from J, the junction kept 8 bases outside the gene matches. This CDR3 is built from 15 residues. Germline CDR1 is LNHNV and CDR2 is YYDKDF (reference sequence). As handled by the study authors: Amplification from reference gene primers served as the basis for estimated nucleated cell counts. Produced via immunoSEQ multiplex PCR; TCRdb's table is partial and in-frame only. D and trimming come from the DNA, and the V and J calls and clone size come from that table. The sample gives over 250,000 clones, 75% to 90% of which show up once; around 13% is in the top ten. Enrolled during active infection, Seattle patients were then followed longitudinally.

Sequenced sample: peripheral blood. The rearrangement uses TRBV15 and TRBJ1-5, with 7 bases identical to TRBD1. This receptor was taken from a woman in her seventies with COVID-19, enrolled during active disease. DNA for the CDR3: TGTGCCACCAGCGGCGACAGGGTACGAAATCAGCCCCAGCATTTT. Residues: CATSGDRVRNQPQHF.